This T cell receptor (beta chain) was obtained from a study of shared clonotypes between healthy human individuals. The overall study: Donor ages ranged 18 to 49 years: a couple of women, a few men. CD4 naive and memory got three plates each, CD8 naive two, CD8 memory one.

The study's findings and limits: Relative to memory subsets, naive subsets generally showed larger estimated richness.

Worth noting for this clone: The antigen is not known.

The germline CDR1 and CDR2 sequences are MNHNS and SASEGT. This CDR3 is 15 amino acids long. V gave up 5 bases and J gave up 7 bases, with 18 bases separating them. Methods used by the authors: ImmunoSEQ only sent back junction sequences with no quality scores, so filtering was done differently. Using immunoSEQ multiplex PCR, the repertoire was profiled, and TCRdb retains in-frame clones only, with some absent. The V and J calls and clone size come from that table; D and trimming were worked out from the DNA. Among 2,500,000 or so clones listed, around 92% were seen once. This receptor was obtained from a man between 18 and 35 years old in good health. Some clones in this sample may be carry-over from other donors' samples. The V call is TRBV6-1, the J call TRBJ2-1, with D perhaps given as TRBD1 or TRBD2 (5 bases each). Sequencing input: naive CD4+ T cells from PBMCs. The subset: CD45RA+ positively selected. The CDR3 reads CASSNTGTGRNEQFF. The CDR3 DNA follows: TGTGCCAGCAGTAACACCGGGACGGGTAGGAATGAGCAGTTCTTC.